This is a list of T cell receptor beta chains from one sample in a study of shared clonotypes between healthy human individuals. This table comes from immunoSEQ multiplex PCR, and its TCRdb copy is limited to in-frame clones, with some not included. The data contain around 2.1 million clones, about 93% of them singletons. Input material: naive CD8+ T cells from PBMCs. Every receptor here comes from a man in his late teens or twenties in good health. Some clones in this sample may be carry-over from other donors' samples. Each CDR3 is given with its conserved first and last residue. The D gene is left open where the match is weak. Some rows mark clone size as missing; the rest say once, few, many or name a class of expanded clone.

CDR3: CASSLDRAKDTGELFF
DNA: TGTGCCAGCAGTTTAGACAGGGCGAAAGACACCGGGGAGCTGTTTTTT
V: TRBV28
J: TRBJ2-2
D: TRBD1
length: 16
size: -

CDR3: CASSTRTEDTQYF
DNA: TGCGCCAGCAGCACCCGGACGGAAGATACGCAGTATTTT
V: TRBV4-1
J: TRBJ2-3
D: -
length: 13
size: -

CDR3: CASRTRTAGETQYF
DNA: TGTGCCAGTAGGACCCGGACTGCTGGGGAGACCCAGTACTTC
V: TRBV19
J: TRBJ2-5
D: -
length: 14
size: -

CDR3: CASRTGTLEQFF
DNA: TGTGCCAGCAGGACAGGGACGCTTGAGCAGTTCTTC
V: TRBV7-9
J: TRBJ2-1
D: TRBD1
length: 12
size: once

CDR3: CASSLTFSSGNTGELFF
DNA: TGTGCCAGCAGCTTAACATTCTCTAGCGGGAACACCGGGGAGCTGTTTTTT
V: TRBV7-3
J: TRBJ2-2
D: TRBD2
length: 17
size: -

CDR3: CASSPRTNRAETQYF
DNA: TGTGCCAGCAGCCCACGGACTAACCGGGCGGAGACCCAGTACTTC
V: TRBV9
J: TRBJ2-5
D: -
length: 15
size: -

CDR3: CAWSGRLAGGHEQYF
DNA: TGTGCCTGGAGTGGGAGACTAGCGGGAGGCCACGAGCAGTACTTC
V: TRBV30
J: TRBJ2-7
D: TRBD2
length: 15
size: -

CDR3: CATSTRSGGETQYF
DNA: TGTGCCACCAGCACCCGGAGCGGAGGGGAGACCCAGTACTTC
V: TRBV15
J: TRBJ2-5
D: -
length: 14
size: -

CDR3: CTSSQRRPGQHSGNTIYF
DNA: TGCACCAGCAGCCAAAGGCGGCCGGGGCAACACTCTGGAAACACCATATATTTT
V: TRBV1
J: TRBJ1-3
D: -
length: 18
size: -

CDR3: CASSSLAGVGETQYF
DNA: TGTGCCAGCAGCTCGCTAGCGGGAGTTGGGGAGACCCAGTACTTC
V: TRBV5-4
J: TRBJ2-5
D: TRBD2
length: 15
size: -

CDR3: CASSTGGLNTEAFF
DNA: TGTGCCAGCAGCACAGGGGGATTGAACACTGAAGCTTTCTTT
V: TRBV9
J: TRBJ1-1
D: TRBD1
length: 14
size: -

CDR3: CAISESGTSGTNEQFF
DNA: TGTGCCATCAGTGAGTCTGGGACTAGCGGAACCAATGAGCAGTTCTTC
V: TRBV10-3
J: TRBJ2-1
D: TRBD2
length: 16
size: -

CDR3: CASNLDRVNTEAFF
DNA: TGTGCCAGCAACTTAGACAGGGTGAACACTGAAGCTTTCTTT
V: TRBV5-4
J: TRBJ1-1
D: TRBD1
length: 14
size: -

CDR3: CASRSGTGFYEQYF
DNA: TGTGCCAGCAGATCCGGGACAGGGTTCTACGAGCAGTACTTC
V: TRBV27
J: TRBJ2-7
D: TRBD1
length: 14
size: -

CDR3: CASSYLSGDSYEQYF
DNA: TGTGCCAGCAGTTACTTATCTGGGGACTCCTACGAGCAGTACTTC
V: TRBV6-6
J: TRBJ2-7
D: -
length: 15
size: -

CDR3: CASSQASWTGGSYEQYF
DNA: TGCGCCAGCAGCCAAGCATCTTGGACAGGGGGTTCCTACGAGCAGTACTTC
V: TRBV4-3
J: TRBJ2-7
D: TRBD1
length: 17
size: -

CDR3: CASSAPWGGAPGNTIYF
DNA: TGTGCCAGCAGCGCTCCTTGGGGTGGGGCGCCTGGAAACACCATATATTTT
V: TRBV9
J: TRBJ1-3
D: -
length: 17
size: -

CDR3: CASTSRGRQQYF
DNA: TGTGCCAGCACCTCCAGGGGGCGTCAGCAGTACTTC
V: TRBV27
J: TRBJ2-7
D: TRBD1
length: 12
size: -

CDR3: CASSMGDRDYEQYF
DNA: TGCGCCAGCAGCATGGGGGACAGGGACTACGAGCAGTACTTC
V: TRBV5-1
J: TRBJ2-7
D: TRBD1
length: 14
size: -

CDR3: CASSQGLENEQFF
DNA: TGCGCCAGCAGCCAAGGACTAGAGAATGAGCAGTTCTTC
V: TRBV4-3
J: TRBJ2-1
D: -
length: 13
size: -

CDR3: CASSLEAGGINEQFF
DNA: TGCGCCAGCAGCTTGGAAGCGGGGGGCATTAATGAGCAGTTCTTC
V: TRBV5-1
J: TRBJ2-1
D: TRBD2
length: 15
size: once

CDR3: CASSSPLAGGYEQYF
DNA: TGTGCCAGCAGCTCCCCCCTAGCGGGAGGCTACGAGCAGTACTTC
V: TRBV7-2
J: TRBJ2-7
D: TRBD2
length: 15
size: -

CDR3: CASSLAFPHEQFF
DNA: TGTGCCAGCAGCTTAGCGTTCCCTCATGAGCAGTTCTTC
V: TRBV7-9
J: TRBJ2-1
D: -
length: 13
size: -

CDR3: CASSRWGSGDEQYF
DNA: TGTGCCAGCAGCCGATGGGGGTCTGGCGACGAGCAGTACTTC
V: TRBV14
J: TRBJ2-7
D: -
length: 14
size: -

CDR3: CASSIHFNRGRNTEAFF
DNA: TGTGCCAGTAGTATCCACTTTAATCGGGGGAGGAACACTGAAGCTTTCTTT
V: TRBV19
J: TRBJ1-1
D: -
length: 17
size: -

CDR3: CASGLKQGLTDTQYF
DNA: TGTGCCAGCGGATTGAAACAGGGACTCACAGATACGCAGTATTTT
V: TRBV27
J: TRBJ2-3
D: -
length: 15
size: -

CDR3: CASSRGTDYEQYF
DNA: TGTGCCAGCAGCCGGGGGACAGACTACGAGCAGTACTTC
V: TRBV27
J: TRBJ2-7
D: -
length: 13
size: -

CDR3: CATSRTGLAGGLNEQFF
DNA: TGTGCCACCAGCAGAACGGGACTAGCGGGAGGTCTAAATGAGCAGTTCTTC
V: TRBV15
J: TRBJ2-1
D: TRBD2
length: 17
size: -

CDR3: CSVVFPGGYGANVLTF
DNA: TGCAGCGTTGTATTTCCAGGGGGCTATGGGGCCAACGTCCTGACTTTC
V: TRBV29-1
J: TRBJ2-6
D: TRBD1
length: 16
size: -

CDR3: CASSQDRTGQETQYF
DNA: TGCGCCAGCAGCCAAGATCGGACCGGCCAAGAGACCCAGTACTTC
V: TRBV4-1
J: TRBJ2-5
D: -
length: 15
size: -

CDR3: CASSQDNQPQHF
DNA: TGTGCCAGCAGTCAGGACAATCAGCCCCAGCATTTT
V: TRBV2
J: TRBJ1-5
D: -
length: 12
size: -

CDR3: CASSLTFLRGSYNEQFF
DNA: TGTGCCAGCAGCCTGACGTTTCTAAGGGGCTCCTACAATGAGCAGTTCTTC
V: TRBV14
J: TRBJ2-1
D: -
length: 17
size: -

CDR3: CASSFPAGVLYEQYF
DNA: TGTGCCAGCAGTTTCCCTGCGGGAGTCCTCTACGAGCAGTACTTC
V: TRBV28
J: TRBJ2-7
D: TRBD2
length: 15
size: once

CDR3: CASSQDWGSNQPQHF
DNA: TGCGCCAGCAGCCAAGATTGGGGAAGCAATCAGCCCCAGCATTTT
V: TRBV4-3
J: TRBJ1-5
D: -
length: 15
size: few

CDR3: CASSFGDYYNEQFF
DNA: TGTGCCAGCAGCTTCGGGGACTACTACAATGAGCAGTTCTTC
V: TRBV7-9
J: TRBJ2-1
D: TRBD2
length: 14
size: -

CDR3: CASRPPGGSNQPQHF
DNA: TGTGCCAGCAGACCGCCGGGGGGGAGCAATCAGCCCCAGCATTTT
V: TRBV28
J: TRBJ1-5
D: -
length: 15
size: -

CDR3: CASRTWQSYEQYF
DNA: TGTGCCAGCAGGACCTGGCAGAGCTACGAGCAGTACTTC
V: TRBV9
J: TRBJ2-7
D: -
length: 13
size: once

CDR3: CASSLSQVLAKNIQYF
DNA: TGTGCCAGCAGCTTATCACAGGTTCTAGCCAAAAACATTCAGTACTTC
V: TRBV11-2
J: TRBJ2-4
D: -
length: 16
size: -

CDR3: CASGLWGNQPQHF
DNA: TGTGCCAGCGGCCTATGGGGAAACCAGCCCCAGCATTTT
V: TRBV28
J: TRBJ1-5
D: -
length: 13
size: once

CDR3: CAWRPTGGQETQYF
DNA: TGTGCCTGGAGGCCGACAGGGGGCCAAGAGACCCAGTACTTC
V: TRBV30
J: TRBJ2-5
D: TRBD1
length: 14
size: -

CDR3: CASSFLLGGTRSYEQYF
DNA: TGTGCCAGCAGTTTTCTCCTGGGGGGTACGCGCTCCTACGAGCAGTACTTC
V: TRBV28
J: TRBJ2-7
D: -
length: 17
size: -

CDR3: CASSPRQDRGYTF
DNA: TGTGCCAGCAGCCCCCGACAGGACCGGGGCTACACCTTC
V: TRBV7-8
J: TRBJ1-2
D: -
length: 13
size: -

CDR3: CASSWGTASGNTIYF
DNA: TGTGCCAGCAGCTGGGGGACGGCCTCTGGAAACACCATATATTTT
V: TRBV5-6
J: TRBJ1-3
D: -
length: 15
size: -

CDR3: CASKWDRGTDTQYF
DNA: TGTGCCAGCAAATGGGATCGAGGCACAGATACGCAGTATTTT
V: TRBV28
J: TRBJ2-3
D: -
length: 14
size: -

CDR3: CASSQAPQGASYNEQFF
DNA: TGCGCCAGCAGCCAAGCCCCACAGGGGGCGTCCTACAATGAGCAGTTCTTC
V: TRBV4-3
J: TRBJ2-1
D: TRBD1
length: 17
size: -

CDR3: CASSQDRLAPYEQYF
DNA: TGTGCCAGCAGCCAAGATCGTCTAGCCCCCTACGAGCAGTACTTC
V: TRBV14
J: TRBJ2-7
D: -
length: 15
size: -

CDR3: CASSFGHPDEQFF
DNA: TGTGCCAGCAGCTTCGGTCACCCCGATGAGCAGTTCTTC
V: TRBV5-4
J: TRBJ2-1
D: -
length: 13
size: -

CDR3: CASRMDRGRTAEAFF
DNA: TGCGCCAGCAGAATGGACAGGGGGCGAACCGCTGAAGCTTTCTTT
V: TRBV5-1
J: TRBJ1-1
D: TRBD1
length: 15
size: few

CDR3: CASSFGQYPSSGNTIYF
DNA: TGTGCCAGCAGTTTCGGACAGTACCCTAGCTCTGGAAACACCATATATTTT
V: TRBV28
J: TRBJ1-3
D: -
length: 17
size: -

CDR3: CASSLYSGLGDQPQHF
DNA: TGTGCCAGTAGTCTCTATTCGGGGTTGGGGGATCAGCCCCAGCATTTT
V: TRBV19
J: TRBJ1-5
D: -
length: 16
size: -

CDR3: CASSQDRGGYGYTF
DNA: TGCGCCAGCAGCCAAGATCGGGGAGGCTATGGCTACACCTTC
V: TRBV4-1
J: TRBJ1-2
D: -
length: 14
size: -